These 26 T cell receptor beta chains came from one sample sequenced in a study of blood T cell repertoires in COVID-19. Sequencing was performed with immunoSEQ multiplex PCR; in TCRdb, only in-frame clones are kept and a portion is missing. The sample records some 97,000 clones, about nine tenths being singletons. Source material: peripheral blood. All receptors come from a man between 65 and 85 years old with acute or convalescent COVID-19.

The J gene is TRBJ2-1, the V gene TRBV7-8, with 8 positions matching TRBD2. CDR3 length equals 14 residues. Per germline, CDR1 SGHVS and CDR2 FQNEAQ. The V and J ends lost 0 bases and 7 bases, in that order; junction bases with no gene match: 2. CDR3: CASSLALAGNEQFF. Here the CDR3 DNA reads TGTGCCAGCAGCTTAGCGTTAGCGGGGAATGAGCAGTTCTTC.

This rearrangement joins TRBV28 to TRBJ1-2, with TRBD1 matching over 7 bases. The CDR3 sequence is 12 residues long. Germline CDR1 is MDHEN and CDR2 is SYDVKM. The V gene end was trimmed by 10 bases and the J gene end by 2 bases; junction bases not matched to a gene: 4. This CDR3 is CAITTGNYGYTF. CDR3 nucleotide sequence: TGTGCCATAACGACAGGGAACTATGGCTACACCTTC.

In nucleotides, the CDR3 is TGTGCCAGCAGCTTGGAACAGGGGCGCGGGGAGACCCAGTACTTC. Residues: CASSLEQGRGETQYF. The chain joins TRBV5-4 to TRBJ2-5, with 7 bases lining up with TRBD1. This CDR3 is 15 amino acids long. Germline CDR1 SGHNT, CDR2 YYREEE (reference sequence). Losses at the gene ends were 0 bases for V and 5 bases for J; bases not matched to a gene: 7.

CDR3 protein: CASSYSRGGAEAFF. Written as DNA, the CDR3 is TGTGCCAGCAGTTACTCCCGGGGAGGAGCTGAAGCTTTCTTT. The genes are TRBV6-5 and TRBJ1-1, with unresolved D. The ends were cut back, 0 bases at V and 6 bases at J, with 11 bases in the middle. The CDR3 consists of 14 residues. Germline CDR1 MNHEY, CDR2 SVGAGI.

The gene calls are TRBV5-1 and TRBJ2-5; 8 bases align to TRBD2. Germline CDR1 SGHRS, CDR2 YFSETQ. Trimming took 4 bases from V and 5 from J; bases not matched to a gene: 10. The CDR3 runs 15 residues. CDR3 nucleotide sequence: TGCGCCAGCAGCCGAAAGGGACTAGACGGGGAGACCCAGTACTTC. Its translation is CASSRKGLDGETQYF.

This CDR3 is CASSGGTDGGNTIYF. The CDR3 bases are TGCGCCAGCAGCGGGGGGACCGACGGTGGAAACACCATATATTTT. V gene TRBV5-1 combines with J gene TRBJ1-3, with TRBD1 as a possible D gene (5 bases). There are 15 residues in the CDR3. Trimming stripped 4 bases from V and 3 bases from J, with 14 bases between. In germline, CDR1 is SGHRS, CDR2 YFSETQ.

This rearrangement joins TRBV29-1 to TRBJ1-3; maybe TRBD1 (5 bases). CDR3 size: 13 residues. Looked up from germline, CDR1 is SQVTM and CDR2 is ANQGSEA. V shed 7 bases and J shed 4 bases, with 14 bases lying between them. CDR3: CSALRGRGNTIYF. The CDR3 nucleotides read TGCAGCGCCCTCCGGGGGAGGGGAAACACCATATATTTT. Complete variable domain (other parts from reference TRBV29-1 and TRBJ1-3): SAVISQKPSRDICQRGTSLTIQCQVDSQVTMMFWYRQQPGQSLTLIATANQGSEATYESGFVIDKFPISRPNLTFSTLTVSNMSPEDSSIYLCSALRGRGNTIYFGEGSWLTVV.

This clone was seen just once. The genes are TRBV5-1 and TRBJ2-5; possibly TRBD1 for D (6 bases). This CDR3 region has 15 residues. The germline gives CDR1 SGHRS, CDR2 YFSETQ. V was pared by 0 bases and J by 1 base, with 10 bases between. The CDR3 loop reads CASSLAPDSQETQYF. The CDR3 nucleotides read TGCGCCAGCAGCTTGGCCCCGGACAGCCAAGAGACCCAGTACTTC.

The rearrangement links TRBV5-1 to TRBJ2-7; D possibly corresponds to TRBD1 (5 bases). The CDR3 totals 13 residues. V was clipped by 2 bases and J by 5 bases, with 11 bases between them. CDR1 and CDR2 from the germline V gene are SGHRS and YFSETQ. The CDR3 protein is CASSFFRAHEQYF. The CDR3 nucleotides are TGCGCCAGCAGCTTCTTCAGGGCCCACGAGCAGTACTTC.

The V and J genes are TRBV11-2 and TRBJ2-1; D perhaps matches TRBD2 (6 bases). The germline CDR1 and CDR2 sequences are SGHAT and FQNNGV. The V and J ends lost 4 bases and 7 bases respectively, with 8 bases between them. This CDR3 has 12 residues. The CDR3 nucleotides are TGTGCCAGCAGCTACGCGGGAAATGAGCAGTTCTTC. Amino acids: CASSYAGNEQFF.

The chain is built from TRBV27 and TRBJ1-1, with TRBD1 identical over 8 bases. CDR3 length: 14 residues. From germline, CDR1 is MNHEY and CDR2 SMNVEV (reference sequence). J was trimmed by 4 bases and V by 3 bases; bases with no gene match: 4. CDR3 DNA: TGTGCCAGCAGTTTGTATACAGGGGGCACTGAAGCTTTCTTT. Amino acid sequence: CASSLYTGGTEAFF.

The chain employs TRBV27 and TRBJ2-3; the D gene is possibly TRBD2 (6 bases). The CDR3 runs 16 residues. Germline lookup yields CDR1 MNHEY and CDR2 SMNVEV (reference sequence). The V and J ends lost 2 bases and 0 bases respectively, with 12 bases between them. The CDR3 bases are TGTGCCAGCAGTTTAGGGCTAGCGATTAGCACAGATACGCAGTATTTT. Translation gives CASSLGLAISTDTQYF.

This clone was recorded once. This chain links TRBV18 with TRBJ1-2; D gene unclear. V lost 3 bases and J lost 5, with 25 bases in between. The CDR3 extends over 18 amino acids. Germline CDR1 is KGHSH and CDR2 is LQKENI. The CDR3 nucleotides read TGTGCCAGCTCACCCTACGCCCCGACCGACAAGGGAGGGTATGGCTACACCTTC. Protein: CASSPYAPTDKGGYGYTF. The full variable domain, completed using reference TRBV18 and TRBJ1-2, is NAGVMQNPRHLVRRRGQEARLRCSPMKGHSHVYWYRQLPEEGLKFMVYLQKENIIDESGMPKERFSAEFPKEGPSILRIQQVVRGDSAAYFCASSPYAPTDKGGYGYTFGSGTRLTVV.

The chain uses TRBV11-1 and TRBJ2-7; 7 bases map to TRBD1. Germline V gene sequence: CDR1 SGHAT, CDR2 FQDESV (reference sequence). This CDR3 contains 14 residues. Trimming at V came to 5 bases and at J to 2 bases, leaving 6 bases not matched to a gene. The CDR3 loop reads CASSPDRVTYEQYF. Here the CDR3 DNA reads TGTGCCAGCAGCCCCGACAGGGTAACCTACGAGCAGTACTTC.

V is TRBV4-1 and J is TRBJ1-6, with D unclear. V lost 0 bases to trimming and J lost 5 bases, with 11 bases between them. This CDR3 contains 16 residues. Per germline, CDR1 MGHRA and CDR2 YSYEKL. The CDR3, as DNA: TGCGCCAGCAGCCAAGATCTCGGCGGCAATAATTCACCCCTCCACTTT. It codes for CASSQDLGGNNSPLHF.

The CDR3 coding sequence is TGTGCCAGCAGGGGACAGGGGGCCACCAATTCACCCCTCCACTTT. This gives the protein CASRGQGATNSPLHF. The chain uses TRBV6-5 and TRBJ1-6, with 12 bases aligning to TRBD1. Germline V lookup: CDR1 MNHEY, CDR2 SVGAGI. J gave up 7 bases and V 6 bases, and 4 bases lay outside the gene matches. The CDR3 has 15 amino acids.

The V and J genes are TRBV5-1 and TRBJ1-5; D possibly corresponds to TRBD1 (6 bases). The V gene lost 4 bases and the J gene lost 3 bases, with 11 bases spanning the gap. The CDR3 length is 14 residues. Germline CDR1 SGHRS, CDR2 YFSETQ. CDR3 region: CASSPGQNNQPQHF. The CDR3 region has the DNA TGCGCCAGCAGCCCTGGACAGAACAATCAGCCCCAGCATTTT.

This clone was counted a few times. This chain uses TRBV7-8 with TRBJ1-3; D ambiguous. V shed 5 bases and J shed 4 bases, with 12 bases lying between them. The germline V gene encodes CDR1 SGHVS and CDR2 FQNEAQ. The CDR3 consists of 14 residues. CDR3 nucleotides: TGTGCCAGCAGCAAACGAGGGATCGGAAACACCATATATTTT. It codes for CASSKRGIGNTIYF.

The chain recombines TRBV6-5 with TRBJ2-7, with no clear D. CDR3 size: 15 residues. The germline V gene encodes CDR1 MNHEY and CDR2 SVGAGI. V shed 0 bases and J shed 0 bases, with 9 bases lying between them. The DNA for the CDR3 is TGTGCCAGCAGTTACTCGACGGGTACCTCCTACGAGCAGTACTTC. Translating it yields CASSYSTGTSYEQYF.

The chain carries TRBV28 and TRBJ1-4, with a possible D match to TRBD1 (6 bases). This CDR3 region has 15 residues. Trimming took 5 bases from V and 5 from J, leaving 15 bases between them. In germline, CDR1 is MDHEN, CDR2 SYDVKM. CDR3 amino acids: CASSTLTGLNEKLFF. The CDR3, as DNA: TGTGCCAGCAGTACCCTGACAGGCCTCAATGAAAAACTGTTTTTT.

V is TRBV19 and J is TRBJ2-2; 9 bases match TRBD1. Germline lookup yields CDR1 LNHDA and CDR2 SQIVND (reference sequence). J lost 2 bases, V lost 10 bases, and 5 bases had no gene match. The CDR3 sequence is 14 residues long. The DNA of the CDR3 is TGTGCCACTACGGGACAGGGAAACACCGGGGAGCTGTTTTTT. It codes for CATTGQGNTGELFF.

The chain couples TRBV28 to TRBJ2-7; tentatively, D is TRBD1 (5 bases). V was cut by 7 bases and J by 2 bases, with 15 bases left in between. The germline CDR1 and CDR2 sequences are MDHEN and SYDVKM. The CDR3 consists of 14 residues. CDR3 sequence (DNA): TGTGCCAGCACTGGGGAAGGGGTCCCCTACGAGCAGTACTTC. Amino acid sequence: CASTGEGVPYEQYF.

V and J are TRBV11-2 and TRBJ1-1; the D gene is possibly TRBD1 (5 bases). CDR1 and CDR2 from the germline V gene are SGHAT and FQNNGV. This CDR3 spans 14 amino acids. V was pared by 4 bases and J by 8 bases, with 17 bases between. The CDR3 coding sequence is TGTGCCAGCAGCTCCCAAGGGGTCGAGGCCGAAGCTTTCTTT. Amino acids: CASSSQGVEAEAFF. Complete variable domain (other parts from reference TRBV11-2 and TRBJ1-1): EAGVAQSPRYKIIEKRQSVAFWCNPISGHATLYWYQQILGQGPKLLIQFQNNGVVDDSQLPKDRFSAERLKGVDSTLKIQPAKLEDSAVYLCASSSQGVEAEAFFGQGTRLTVV.

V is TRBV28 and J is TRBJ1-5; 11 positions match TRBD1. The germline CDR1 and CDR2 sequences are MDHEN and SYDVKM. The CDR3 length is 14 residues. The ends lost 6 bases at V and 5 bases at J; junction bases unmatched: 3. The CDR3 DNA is TGTGCCAGCAGCCGGGACAGGGGGGATCAGCCCCAGCATTTT. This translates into CASSRDRGDQPQHF.

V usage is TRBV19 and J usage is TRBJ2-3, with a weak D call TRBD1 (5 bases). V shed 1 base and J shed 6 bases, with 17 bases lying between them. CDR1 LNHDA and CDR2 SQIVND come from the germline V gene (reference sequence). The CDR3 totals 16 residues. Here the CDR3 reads CASSIGASGARDTQYF. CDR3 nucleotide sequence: TGTGCCAGTAGTATAGGGGCGAGTGGGGCGCGCGATACGCAGTATTTT.

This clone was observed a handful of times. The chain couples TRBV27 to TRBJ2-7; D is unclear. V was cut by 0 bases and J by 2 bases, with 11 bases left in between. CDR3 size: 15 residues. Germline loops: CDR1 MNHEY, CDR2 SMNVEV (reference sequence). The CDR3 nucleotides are TGTGCCAGCAGTTTATCAGGCGGTTTTACCTACGAGCAGTACTTC. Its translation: CASSLSGGFTYEQYF.